This TCR beta chain was identified during a study of vaccination and CD4 T cells after COVID-19. Findings and caveats of the study: The analysis of convalescent patients involved relatively few individuals and lacked early post-infection timepoints.

V lost 6 bases, J lost 7 bases, and 15 bases stayed unmatched. Germline-derived CDR1 and CDR2 are MNHEY and SMNVEV (reference sequence). The CDR3 has 16 residues. The treatment was: roughly ten-day PBMC culture with coronavirus spike peptide pools or control peptides (ViraFEST assay). Cultured CD4+ T cells had their DNA profiled by the Oncomine TCR Beta short-read assay. TCRdb re-called the PCR reads through MiXCR, storing one row per CDR3 protein. The sample lists roughly 8,200 distinct CDR3 sequences; about 23% were seen once. Regarding this clonotype: Antigen specificity is unknown.

The chain recombines TRBV27 with TRBJ2-1; TRBD2 matches 7 bases. Specimen: cultured CD4+ T cells from blood. The receptor's source is a human donor with COVID-19. CDR3 sequence (DNA): TGTGCCAGCAGCCCAAATGGGGACTACGTGTGGAATGAGCAGTTCTTC. Translation: CASSPNGDYVWNEQFF.